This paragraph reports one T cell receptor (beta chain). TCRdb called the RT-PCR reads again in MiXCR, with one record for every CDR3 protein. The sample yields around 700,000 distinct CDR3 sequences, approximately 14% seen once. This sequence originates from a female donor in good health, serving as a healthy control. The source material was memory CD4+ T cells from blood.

CDR3 in amino acids: CASSLDSGNNEQYF. DNA of the CDR3: TGCGCCAGCAGCTTGGATAGTGGGAATAACGAGCAGTACTTC. V usage is TRBV5-1 and J usage is TRBJ2-7; D is unresolved. With 0 bases removed from V and 5 bases from J, the gap between germline ends came to 12 bases. Germline CDR1 reads SGHRS; CDR2 reads YFSETQ. The CDR3 runs to 14 residues.